This T cell receptor beta chain appears in the sequencing data of a study of CD8 T cells in ankylosing spondylitis. Study-wide findings and caveats: Ankylosing spondylitis blood appeared to be characterized by a TCR beta motif of roughly eight highly homologous variants.

Turning to this clonotype: Its antigen remains unidentified.

V was pared by 4 bases and J by 6 bases, with 12 bases between. There are 14 residues in the CDR3. Looked up from germline, CDR1 is MNHEY and CDR2 is SVGAGI. MiXCR, run by TCRdb on the 5' RACE reads, gives a single entry per CDR3 protein. Counted here are roughly 670,000 distinct CDR3 sequences, 15% to 20% occurring once; the ten biggest clones make up around a fifth. Sequenced material: blood, either unsorted or a sorted T cell fraction (not recorded which). The genes are TRBV6-5 and TRBJ2-2; D may be TRBD1 or TRBD2 (5 bases each). This sequence was found in a male donor with ankylosing spondylitis. The CDR3 DNA sequence: TGTGCCAGCAGTTCCCAGGGAGAGGCCGGGGAGCTGTTTTTT. Its translation: CASSSQGEAGELFF.